The clone carrying this T cell receptor beta chain appeared a few times. These data originate in a study of identical twins. Everyone who donated was a healthy Caucasian. TCRdb processed the 5' RACE reads anew with MiXCR; each CDR3 protein has one entry. The sample holds hundreds of thousands of distinct CDR3 sequences, over 5% seen once. There are 16 residues in the CDR3. CDR1 and CDR2 (germline): LGHDT, YNNKEL (reference sequence). V trimming: 2 bases; J trimming: 6 bases; junction bases outside the gene matches: 4. The sequence was collected from a man aged 18 to 29 in good health. This chain connects TRBV3-1 to TRBJ2-2; 12 bases match TRBD2. The specimen was naive T cells sorted from blood. The CDR3 loop is CASSQSSGRAPGELFF. The CDR3 region has the DNA TGTGCCAGCAGCCAATCTAGCGGGAGGGCCCCCGGGGAGCTGTTTTTT.